A selection of T cell receptor beta chains follows, all from one sample in a study of blood T cell repertoires in COVID-19. Sequencing used immunoSEQ multiplex PCR; TCRdb keeps in-frame clones, though not all of them. Among 85,000 to 110,000 clones, 70% to 90% were seen once, and the ten largest hold 3% to 3.5%. The sample consisted of peripheral blood. The receptors come from a man aged 45-65 years in a cohort sampled during active COVID-19. Both conserved end residues are part of each CDR3. The order of the fields is CDR3 DNA, CDR3 protein, V gene, clone size, D gene, J gene. A D gene is named only where the DNA matches it firmly. Where a row states a size, it is once, few, many or the class of an expanded clone; other rows omit it.

cdr3_nt: TGTGCCAGCAGTACGGGGACAGGGGGTGGCTACACCTTC
cdr3_aa: CASSTGTGGGYTF
v_call: TRBV27
clone_size: -
d_call: TRBD1
j_call: TRBJ1-2

cdr3_nt: TGTGCCAGCAGCGTAGCGGGGAAGGAGACCCAGTACTTC
cdr3_aa: CASSVAGKETQYF
v_call: TRBV9
clone_size: -
d_call: -
j_call: TRBJ2-5

cdr3_nt: TGTGCCAGCAGCTTGGGGGGGACAGGGATTCGAGAGACCCAGTACTTC
cdr3_aa: CASSLGGTGIRETQYF
v_call: TRBV7-6
clone_size: -
d_call: TRBD1
j_call: TRBJ2-5

cdr3_nt: TGTGCCAGCAGCCCGGGACTAGCGGGGGCTCCCCCACAGAGCACAGATACGCAGTATTTT
cdr3_aa: CASSPGLAGAPPQSTDTQYF
v_call: TRBV7-6
clone_size: -
d_call: TRBD2
j_call: TRBJ2-3

cdr3_nt: TGTGCCAGCAGTTTATCGCTCTGGGCAGGTAGCGTCTACACCTTC
cdr3_aa: CASSLSLWAGSVYTF
v_call: TRBV27
clone_size: -
d_call: -
j_call: TRBJ1-2

cdr3_nt: TGCGCCACCCACAGGGGGCTAGGAACTAATGAAAAACTGTTTTTT
cdr3_aa: CATHRGLGTNEKLFF
v_call: TRBV5-1
clone_size: -
d_call: TRBD1
j_call: TRBJ1-4

cdr3_nt: TGTGCCAGCAGTCGCTCGGGGCGGGGGAGATTGGGCACTGAAGCTTTCTTT
cdr3_aa: CASSRSGRGRLGTEAFF
v_call: TRBV3-1/TRBV3-2
clone_size: -
d_call: -
j_call: TRBJ1-1

cdr3_nt: TGTGCCAGCAGTGAAACCAGGAGGGTTGGGGGAAGTGGCTACACCTTC
cdr3_aa: CASSETRRVGGSGYTF
v_call: TRBV2
clone_size: -
d_call: -
j_call: TRBJ1-2

cdr3_nt: TGTGCCAGCTCACCACTGGCCCCCCCCGATGAAAAACTGTTTTTT
cdr3_aa: CASSPLAPPDEKLFF
v_call: TRBV18
clone_size: -
d_call: -
j_call: TRBJ1-4

cdr3_nt: TGTGCCAGCAGCTTTGGACAGGGCCACACTGAAGCTTTCTTT
cdr3_aa: CASSFGQGHTEAFF
v_call: TRBV7-9
clone_size: -
d_call: TRBD1
j_call: TRBJ1-1

cdr3_nt: TGCGCCAGCAGCCAGGACCTACTAGCGGGGTTGCCAGATACGCAGTATTTT
cdr3_aa: CASSQDLLAGLPDTQYF
v_call: TRBV4-3
clone_size: -
d_call: TRBD2
j_call: TRBJ2-3

cdr3_nt: TGTGCCAGCAGCGTAGAGGGGCGAGATACGCAGTATTTT
cdr3_aa: CASSVEGRDTQYF
v_call: TRBV9
clone_size: -
d_call: -
j_call: TRBJ2-3

cdr3_nt: TGTGCCAGCAGCCAAGTTGGGGGGGCAATTAATGAGCAGTTCTTC
cdr3_aa: CASSQVGGAINEQFF
v_call: TRBV3-1/TRBV3-2
clone_size: -
d_call: -
j_call: TRBJ2-1

cdr3_nt: TGTGCCAGCTCAACTAGCGGGGGCCTAGGTACGCAGTATTTT
cdr3_aa: CASSTSGGLGTQYF
v_call: TRBV18
clone_size: -
d_call: TRBD2
j_call: TRBJ2-3

cdr3_nt: TGTGCCAGCAGCCGAAGACTAGCCGAGGCTGAGCAGTTCTTC
cdr3_aa: CASSRRLAEAEQFF
v_call: TRBV4-2
clone_size: -
d_call: TRBD2
j_call: TRBJ2-1

cdr3_nt: TGTGCCAGCAGCACGACGGGAGCGAACACCGGGGAGCTGTTTTTT
cdr3_aa: CASSTTGANTGELFF
v_call: TRBV7-3
clone_size: -
d_call: -
j_call: TRBJ2-2

cdr3_nt: TGTGCCAGCAGTTCACGGGGGATCGGGGAAACTGAAGCTTTCTTT
cdr3_aa: CASSSRGIGETEAFF
v_call: TRBV27
clone_size: -
d_call: -
j_call: TRBJ1-1

cdr3_nt: TGCGCCAGCAGCTTGGCCCGACAGGGCGTGGGGACCGGGGAGCTGTTTTTT
cdr3_aa: CASSLARQGVGTGELFF
v_call: TRBV5-1
clone_size: -
d_call: TRBD1
j_call: TRBJ2-2

cdr3_nt: TGCGCCAGCAGCCAAGCAGGGATGAACACTGAAGCTTTCTTT
cdr3_aa: CASSQAGMNTEAFF
v_call: TRBV4-1
clone_size: -
d_call: -
j_call: TRBJ1-1

cdr3_nt: TGCGCCAGCAGCTTGACGGGACAGGAATACAATGAGCAGTTCTTC
cdr3_aa: CASSLTGQEYNEQFF
v_call: TRBV5-1
clone_size: -
d_call: TRBD1
j_call: TRBJ2-1

cdr3_nt: TGTGCCAGCAGCGTAGGACAGGGGGCAGGAAACACTGAAGCTTTCTTT
cdr3_aa: CASSVGQGAGNTEAFF
v_call: TRBV9
clone_size: once
d_call: TRBD1
j_call: TRBJ1-1

cdr3_nt: TGTGCCAGCAGTAGGGACAGGGGGCGGGAGACCCAGTACTTC
cdr3_aa: CASSRDRGRETQYF
v_call: TRBV6-6
clone_size: -
d_call: TRBD1
j_call: TRBJ2-5

cdr3_nt: TGTGCCAGCAGCCCAAGGGGCGTGGGGGGAACACCAGATACGCAGTATTTT
cdr3_aa: CASSPRGVGGTPDTQYF
v_call: TRBV7-2
clone_size: -
d_call: -
j_call: TRBJ2-3

cdr3_nt: TGCGCCAGCAGCCCGTCGGCCCGGAGGGATGGCTACACCTTC
cdr3_aa: CASSPSARRDGYTF
v_call: TRBV5-1
clone_size: -
d_call: -
j_call: TRBJ1-2

cdr3_nt: TGTGCCAGCAGCTTAACGCGGTGGGGGAGGGAGACCCAGTACTTC
cdr3_aa: CASSLTRWGRETQYF
v_call: TRBV7-6
clone_size: -
d_call: -
j_call: TRBJ2-5

cdr3_nt: TGTGCCAGCAGTTTGGATCAGGGGAATCAGCCCCAGCATTTT
cdr3_aa: CASSLDQGNQPQHF
v_call: TRBV27
clone_size: -
d_call: -
j_call: TRBJ1-5

cdr3_nt: TGTGCCAGCAGCTTAGCGGGGGGGAGCACAGATACGCAGTATTTT
cdr3_aa: CASSLAGGSTDTQYF
v_call: TRBV7-3
clone_size: -
d_call: TRBD2
j_call: TRBJ2-3

cdr3_nt: TGTGCCAGTAGTAACGGGGGAGGCACTGAAGCTTTCTTT
cdr3_aa: CASSNGGGTEAFF
v_call: TRBV19
clone_size: -
d_call: -
j_call: TRBJ1-1

cdr3_nt: TGTGCCAGCAGCACGGGGACAGGGGATCAGCCCCAGCATTTT
cdr3_aa: CASSTGTGDQPQHF
v_call: TRBV7-9
clone_size: few
d_call: TRBD1
j_call: TRBJ1-5

cdr3_nt: TGTGCCAGTAGTATCTTTCGGGGGACAGCCGATCAGCCCCAGCATTTT
cdr3_aa: CASSIFRGTADQPQHF
v_call: TRBV19
clone_size: -
d_call: TRBD1
j_call: TRBJ1-5

cdr3_nt: TGTGCCAGCAGCCCAGACAGGGGTCCCATGAACACTGAAGCTTTCTTT
cdr3_aa: CASSPDRGPMNTEAFF
v_call: TRBV9
clone_size: once
d_call: TRBD1
j_call: TRBJ1-1

cdr3_nt: TGTGCCAGCAGGGGCGGGGTTACGCAGTATTTT
cdr3_aa: CASRGGVTQYF
v_call: TRBV27
clone_size: -
d_call: -
j_call: TRBJ2-3

cdr3_nt: TGTGCCAGCAACCGGCTACAGGGGCAACTCACCGGGGAGCTGTTTTTT
cdr3_aa: CASNRLQGQLTGELFF
v_call: TRBV9
clone_size: once
d_call: TRBD1
j_call: TRBJ2-2

cdr3_nt: TGTGCCAGCAGGTTGCAGTCTATGCACAGGGGCGGTGAAGCTTTCTTT
cdr3_aa: CASRLQSMHRGGEAFF
v_call: TRBV5-5
clone_size: once
d_call: TRBD1
j_call: TRBJ1-1

cdr3_nt: TGTGCCAGCACAGATATAGGACAGTTCGATGGCTACACCTTC
cdr3_aa: CASTDIGQFDGYTF
v_call: TRBV19
clone_size: once
d_call: -
j_call: TRBJ1-2

cdr3_nt: TGTGCCAGCAGTTACGGGCAGGACACAGATACGCAGTATTTT
cdr3_aa: CASSYGQDTDTQYF
v_call: TRBV6-6
clone_size: -
d_call: -
j_call: TRBJ2-3

cdr3_nt: TGTGCCAGCAGCCTGGGACTTATTCGTCGGACCGGGGAGCTGTTTTTT
cdr3_aa: CASSLGLIRRTGELFF
v_call: TRBV5-8
clone_size: -
d_call: -
j_call: TRBJ2-2

cdr3_nt: TGCGCCAGCAGCTTGACAGGGGATCACGGGGAGCTGTTTTTT
cdr3_aa: CASSLTGDHGELFF
v_call: TRBV5-1
clone_size: -
d_call: TRBD1
j_call: TRBJ2-2

cdr3_nt: TGTGCCAGCAAAAGGTTACAGAATAATTCACCCCTCCACTTT
cdr3_aa: CASKRLQNNSPLHF
v_call: TRBV27
clone_size: -
d_call: -
j_call: TRBJ1-6

cdr3_nt: TGTGCCAGCAGGGAGGGTCCCGGACCGATTAATGAGCAGTTCTTC
cdr3_aa: CASREGPGPINEQFF
v_call: TRBV2
clone_size: -
d_call: -
j_call: TRBJ2-1

cdr3_nt: TGTGCCAGCAGCTGGGACACTACACAGAACACTGAAGCTTTCTTT
cdr3_aa: CASSWDTTQNTEAFF
v_call: TRBV5-6
clone_size: -
d_call: -
j_call: TRBJ1-1

cdr3_nt: TGTGCCATCACCACGGACTTACAGGGCAATGAGCAGTTCTTC
cdr3_aa: CAITTDLQGNEQFF
v_call: TRBV10-3
clone_size: -
d_call: -
j_call: TRBJ2-1

cdr3_nt: TGTGCCAGCAGTAACGTACAGAAAGTTTACAATGAGCAGTTCTTC
cdr3_aa: CASSNVQKVYNEQFF
v_call: TRBV6-5
clone_size: -
d_call: -
j_call: TRBJ2-1